The present entry profiles one TCR beta chain with its context. Its recognized antigen is unknown. No base-level quality is on record; no much larger clone is a single base apart. These data originate in a study of blood T cells in healthy people across ages (dated by TCRdb to between 2014 and 2017). Looking at the study overall: In model experiments, template switching captured roughly one uniquely barcoded TCR beta cDNA molecule for every two T cells. Using deep sequencing normalized with unique cDNA molecular identifiers, the study measured how TCR beta repertoire diversity changes with age. Donors were grouped into four age groups: young (average 16 years), middle-aged (over 35), aged (around 60) and long-lived (over 80). To avoid experimental bias, donors of different ages were spread randomly across the sequencing lanes. Using the same blood draw, the study looked at two additional independent replicas of 1 million unique cDNA reads for two donors, one aged 18 to 30 and the other aged 80 or older. What the study reported, not specific to this receptor: The percentage of naive T cells measured by flow cytometry correlated strongly with observed TCR beta diversity. The long-lived group showed more naive CD4+ T cells, fewer expanded clones and increased TCR diversity than the aged group, suggesting age selection. Since profiling was done on bulk unsorted PBMCs, naive and antigen-experienced compartments could not be conclusively compared. Estimates of total diversity from one million sequenced T cells were regarded as lower bounds and underestimates. The CMV infection status of donors was not known, potentially confounding age-related changes in expanded clonotypes. As age increased, observed TCR beta diversity per million T cells dropped in a roughly linear way, and a significant reduction was already evident by age 40.

The library was made by 5' RACE. For sequencing, an Illumina HiSeq 2500 was employed. A second roughly 6 to 12 cycle PCR used a sample-barcoded 5' primer and a J-beta primer mix. Each TCR beta cDNA molecule received a unique molecular identifier from a template-switch 5' adaptor carrying 12 random nucleotides. Each sample yielded at least 2.5 million CDR3-containing paired-end reads. First-strand cDNA was synthesized from all RNA with the Mint cDNA synthesis kit, primed by a TRBC-specific oligonucleotide. After uracil-DNA glycosylase treatment, a first 18-cycle PCR used universal primers M1SS and BC2_uni_R on all cDNA. Processing in the source paper ran as follows. For normalization, 1 million high-quality reads, each with a distinct molecular identifier, were randomly selected from each sample. Reads sharing molecular identifiers were discarded rather than binned into consensus sequences. MiTCR, with a Q25 quality threshold and the strictest error-elimination algorithm, was used for CDR3 identification, clonotype clustering and error correction. A nonparametric unseen species model using Euler transformation provided a lower-bound estimate of total TCR beta diversity. Through fastp at Q25 and MiXCR, TCRdb rebuilt clones from the public reads, retaining in-frame beta chains. Every entry covers one CDR3 protein and lists the most common genes and DNA from its rows. The V and J calls here are based on TCRdb, not the publication. This sample lists hundreds of thousands of distinct CDR3 sequences; roughly 50% were detected once. About two fifths of the sample is held by the ten biggest clonotypes.

Its CDR3 holds 15 amino acids, cysteine through phenylalanine. Solely the CDR3 DNA is kept, with 45 bases framed from the first base. Based on the germline V gene (reference sequence), the CDR1 and CDR2 sequences are LNHNV and YYDKDF. Germline trimming: 5 bases from V, 1 base from J; junction bases outside gene matches: 8. Donors were 30 to 45 systemically healthy Caucasian individuals from Russia aged 6 to 90 years. About 10 milliliters of peripheral blood were collected from each donor into EDTA-treated Vacutainer tubes. Ficoll-Paque density-gradient centrifugation was used to isolate PBMCs, with at least 6.5 million obtained per sample. Trizol reagent was used to extract total RNA from the PBMCs, yielding at least 5.5 micrograms per sample. For every donor, an aliquot of PBMCs went through flow cytometry to measure the percentages of naive CD45RAhigh/CD27high T cells.

The source is a man older than 75 in good health. The sequenced material came from blood. The receptor chain draws on TRBV15 and TRBJ2-7, with 7 bases aligning to TRBD2. The nucleotide sequence reads TGTGCCACCAGCGAGCTAGCGGTCCAATCCTACGAGCAGTACTTC. This sequence encodes CATSELAVQSYEQYF. Here the CDR3 is joined to the reference TRBV15 and TRBJ2-7 genes, and the full variable domain is: DAMVIQNPRYQVTQFGKPVTLSCSQTLNHNVMYWYQQKSSQAPKLLFHYYDKDFNNEADTPDNFQSRRPNTSFCFLDIRSPGLGDTAMYLCATSELAVQSYEQYFGPGTRLTVT.